Shown below are 11 T cell receptor beta chains from a single sample sequenced in a study of blood T cells in healthy people across ages. A second PCR of about 7 to 12 cycles used a sample-barcoded 5' primer and a J-beta primer mix. Each CDR3 protein gets one entry after TCRdb re-called the 5' RACE reads with MiXCR. Of about 1.1 million distinct CDR3 sequences listed, approximately 38% are singletons. The sample consisted of blood. These receptors were collected from a man between 18 and 29 years old in good health.

CDR3 region: CASSSWGAGANVLTF. The CDR3 DNA is TGTGCCAGCAGTTCATGGGGGGCTGGGGCCAACGTCCTGACTTTC. The rearrangement uses TRBV12-3 or TRBV12-4 and TRBJ2-6, with D possibly TRBD2 on 6 matching bases. V lost 4 bases, J lost 2 bases, and 9 bases lay in between. The CDR3 runs to 15 residues.

The gene calls are TRBV20-1 and TRBJ2-2; possibly TRBD2 for D (6 bases). There are 14 residues in the CDR3. Germline CDR1 DFQATT, CDR2 SNEGSKA (reference sequence). Trimming cost V 3 bases and J 7 bases, with 15 bases left between them. CDR3 sequence (DNA): TGCAGTGCTAGTATGGGGGGTCTCAGCGGGGAGCTGTTTTTT. Protein: CSASMGGLSGELFF.

The rearrangement links TRBV9 to TRBJ2-3; D uncertain. V was clipped by 0 bases and J by 5 bases, with 10 bases between them. Germline V gives CDR1 SGDLS, CDR2 YYNGEE. This CDR3 is 14 amino acids long. In DNA form, the CDR3 reads TGTGCCAGCAGCGTAGCCCGAGAGGTAGATACGCAGTATTTT. Residues: CASSVAREVDTQYF.

The chain combines TRBV28 with TRBJ1-2, with a tentative D call TRBD1 (5 bases). CDR3 size: 15 residues. CDR1 and CDR2 (germline): MDHEN, SYDVKM. The ends were cut back, 2 bases at V and 2 bases at J, with 12 bases in the middle. The CDR3 coding sequence is TGTGCCAGCAGTTTAACTCCGGGGCCAAACTATGGCTACACCTTC. Amino acid sequence: CASSLTPGPNYGYTF.

This clonotype was picked up a small number of times. The chain joins TRBV7-2 to TRBJ1-1; D call uncertain. Germline V gene data show CDR1 as SGHTA and CDR2 as FQGNSA. Trimming removed 3 bases from V and 0 bases from J, with 8 bases in between. The CDR3 contains 14 residues. The chain's CDR3 is CASSFEAMNTEAFF. The CDR3 DNA reads as TGTGCCAGCAGCTTCGAGGCCATGAACACTGAAGCTTTCTTT.

In this sample, this clonotype turned up a few times. The V and J genes are TRBV12-3 or TRBV12-4 and TRBJ2-3; TRBD2 is a possible D gene (5 bases). This CDR3 contains 14 residues. Trimming took off 7 bases at V and 4 bases at J, with 15 bases between the two ends. The CDR3 sequence is CASTPRASPDTQYF. CDR3 bases: TGTGCCAGCACCCCGAGGGCTAGCCCAGATACGCAGTATTTT.

The table lists this clonotype with a few counts. Compared with germline, one end of the junction differs, possibly owing to a read error. The gene calls are TRBV25-1 and TRBJ1-1; the D is unclear. CDR3 length equals 11 residues. CDR1 is MGHDK, CDR2 SYGVNS, per germline. DNA for the CDR3: TGTGCCAGCAGTGTAGGCCCTGAGGCTTTCTTT. It yields the protein CASSVGPEAFF.

This clonotype was picked up a small number of times. The J gene is TRBJ1-2, the V gene TRBV10-3; TRBD1 might be the D (5 bases). The germline V and J ends were trimmed by 0 bases and 4 bases, with 18 bases remaining between them. The germline V gene has CDR1 ENHRY and CDR2 SYGVKD. This CDR3 has 17 amino acids. The DNA of the CDR3 is TGTGCCATCAGTGAGTCTGGAGGGACCGGGCGGGTCTATGGCTACACCTTC. Protein product: CAISESGGTGRVYGYTF.

The rearrangement joins TRBV5-5 to TRBJ1-5; D may be TRBD1 (5 bases). Germline-derived CDR1 and CDR2 are SGHKS and YYEKEE (reference sequence). There are 21 residues in the CDR3. V shed 6 bases and J shed 0 bases, with 31 bases lying between them. CDR3 region: CASTPYPGYRSDSYSNQPQHF. The CDR3 region has the DNA TGTGCCAGCACCCCCTACCCAGGTTATAGATCCGACAGTTATAGCAATCAGCCCCAGCATTTT.

V and J are TRBV27 and TRBJ2-5, with TRBD2 matching over 7 bases. The end of the DNA fits TRBJ2-7 better, so the J call may be wrong. This CDR3 has 15 residues. The germline V gene encodes CDR1 MNHEY and CDR2 SMNVEV (reference sequence). The CDR3 sequence: CASSLYAGVEYEQYF. DNA for the CDR3: TGTGCCAGCAGTTTATATGCGGGGGTAGAATACGAGCAGTACTTC.

The chain couples TRBV20-1 to TRBJ2-3; 12 bases are a match to TRBD1. The junction had 15 bases not matched to a gene; V was cut back by 4 bases and J by 10 bases. The CDR3 has 16 amino acids. Germline-derived CDR1 and CDR2 are DFQATT and SNEGSKA (reference sequence). This CDR3 is CSAISLRDRGPFAQYF. DNA of the CDR3: TGCAGTGCTATCTCCCTCCGGGACAGGGGGCCCTTTGCGCAGTATTTT.